The rows below give T cell receptor beta chains drawn from one sample of a study of cytomegalovirus exposure and HLA in healthy donors. Clones were read by immunoSEQ multiplex PCR, and TCRdb kept only the in-frame ones, dropping some. This table has about 280,000 clones, over 85% appearing once. Sequenced material: PBMCs. Source of these receptors: a woman in her late teens or twenties in good health and CMV-seronegative. CDR3s include the opening cysteine and the closing phenylalanine or tryptophan. Each record gives: V gene, D gene, J gene, clone size, CDR3 protein, CDR3 DNA. A D gene is named only where the DNA matches it firmly. Where a row states a size, it is once, few, many or the class of an expanded clone; other rows omit it.

v_gene: TRBV9
d_gene: NA
j_gene: TRBJ2-3
abundance: NA
CDR3aa: CASSVVLGHGTDTQYF
CDR3nt: TGTGCCAGCAGCGTAGTTTTAGGACATGGAACAGATACGCAGTATTTT

v_gene: TRBV30
d_gene: TRBD1
j_gene: TRBJ1-2
abundance: NA
CDR3aa: CAWSGTQGQVYGYTF
CDR3nt: TGTGCCTGGAGTGGGACACAGGGGCAGGTCTATGGCTACACCTTC

v_gene: TRBV7-3
d_gene: NA
j_gene: TRBJ2-6
abundance: NA
CDR3aa: CASSLIGGVGANVLTF
CDR3nt: TGTGCCAGCAGCTTAATCGGCGGGGTCGGGGCCAACGTCCTGACTTTC

v_gene: TRBV9
d_gene: TRBD2
j_gene: TRBJ2-7
abundance: NA
CDR3aa: CASSSTSGAYEQYF
CDR3nt: TGTGCCAGCAGCTCAACTAGCGGGGCCTACGAGCAGTACTTC

v_gene: TRBV11-2
d_gene: NA
j_gene: TRBJ2-4
abundance: NA
CDR3aa: CASSSNAGTVQAKNIQYF
CDR3nt: TGTGCCAGCAGCTCGAATGCGGGGACTGTTCAAGCCAAAAACATTCAGTACTTC

v_gene: TRBV7-2
d_gene: TRBD1
j_gene: TRBJ2-2
abundance: once
CDR3aa: CASSQGAVLTGELFF
CDR3nt: TGTGCCAGCAGCCAGGGGGCTGTATTAACCGGGGAGCTGTTTTTT

v_gene: TRBV5-5
d_gene: NA
j_gene: TRBJ1-3
abundance: NA
CDR3aa: CASSRQETGNTIYF
CDR3nt: TGTGCCAGCAGCCGACAGGAAACTGGAAACACCATATATTTT

v_gene: TRBV21-1
d_gene: NA
j_gene: TRBJ2-6
abundance: NA
CDR3aa: CASSTTRQVWFGANVLTF
CDR3nt: TGTGCCAGCAGCACGACCCGACAGGTCTGGTTTGGGGCCAACGTCCTGACTTTC

v_gene: TRBV4-2
d_gene: TRBD2
j_gene: TRBJ2-7
abundance: NA
CDR3aa: CASSTEDPGLAYEQYF
CDR3nt: TGTGCCAGCAGCACAGAGGATCCGGGACTAGCCTACGAGCAGTACTTC

v_gene: TRBV11-2
d_gene: NA
j_gene: TRBJ2-7
abundance: NA
CDR3aa: CASSLGPGFLAFEQYF
CDR3nt: TGTGCCAGCAGCTTAGGTCCCGGGTTCCTAGCGTTCGAGCAGTACTTC

v_gene: TRBV4-1
d_gene: TRBD1
j_gene: TRBJ1-2
abundance: few
CDR3aa: CASSPYRGRVFYLYTF
CDR3nt: TGCGCCAGCAGCCCCTACAGGGGGCGCGTGTTTTATCTCTACACCTTC

v_gene: TRBV11-2
d_gene: TRBD1
j_gene: TRBJ2-7
abundance: NA
CDR3aa: CASSLIFGTDLNEQYF
CDR3nt: TGTGCCAGCAGCTTAATCTTCGGGACAGACCTTAACGAGCAGTACTTC

v_gene: TRBV6-6
d_gene: TRBD1
j_gene: TRBJ2-7
abundance: NA
CDR3aa: CASTDRGVNEQYF
CDR3nt: TGTGCCAGCACCGACAGGGGGGTCAACGAGCAGTACTTC

v_gene: TRBV19
d_gene: NA
j_gene: TRBJ1-3
abundance: NA
CDR3aa: CASSEGRNTIYF
CDR3nt: TGTGCCAGTTCAGAGGGCAGAAACACCATATATTTT

v_gene: TRBV10-2
d_gene: NA
j_gene: TRBJ1-1
abundance: NA
CDR3aa: CASSEDLNTEAFF
CDR3nt: TGCGCCAGCAGTGAGGACTTGAACACTGAAGCTTTCTTT

v_gene: TRBV5-3
d_gene: TRBD1
j_gene: TRBJ1-2
abundance: NA
CDR3aa: CARSRRDRVGDGYTF
CDR3nt: TGTGCCAGAAGCCGCCGGGACAGGGTTGGAGATGGCTACACCTTC

v_gene: TRBV7-2
d_gene: TRBD2
j_gene: TRBJ2-1
abundance: NA
CDR3aa: CASSFTSGGASEQFF
CDR3nt: TGTGCCAGCAGCTTCACTAGCGGGGGGGCCAGTGAGCAGTTCTTC

v_gene: TRBV7-8
d_gene: NA
j_gene: TRBJ2-2
abundance: few
CDR3aa: CASSLGRVSKNTGELFF
CDR3nt: TGTGCCAGCAGCTTAGGTCGGGTCTCCAAGAACACCGGGGAGCTGTTTTTT

v_gene: TRBV7-9
d_gene: NA
j_gene: TRBJ2-1
abundance: NA
CDR3aa: CASSFAPLSSYNEQFF
CDR3nt: TGTGCCAGCAGCTTCGCACCATTGAGCTCCTACAATGAGCAGTTCTTC

v_gene: TRBV4-1
d_gene: NA
j_gene: TRBJ2-7
abundance: few
CDR3aa: CASSQDRGIRNYEQYF
CDR3nt: TGCGCCAGCAGCCAAGATCGGGGGATTAGAAACTACGAGCAGTACTTC

v_gene: TRBV2
d_gene: TRBD1
j_gene: TRBJ2-7
abundance: NA
CDR3aa: CASSEAGTGGAYEQYF
CDR3nt: TGTGCCAGCAGTGAAGCGGGGACAGGGGGCGCTTACGAGCAGTACTTC

v_gene: TRBV11-1
d_gene: TRBD1
j_gene: TRBJ2-7
abundance: NA
CDR3aa: CASSLRVGTVRHEQYF
CDR3nt: TGTGCCAGCAGCTTAAGGGTCGGGACAGTCCGCCACGAGCAGTACTTC

v_gene: TRBV18
d_gene: TRBD1
j_gene: TRBJ1-5
abundance: NA
CDR3aa: CASSREQGQPQHF
CDR3nt: TGTGCCAGCTCACGCGAACAGGGGCAGCCCCAGCATTTT

v_gene: TRBV7-8
d_gene: NA
j_gene: TRBJ2-2
abundance: NA
CDR3aa: CASSLADRQGNTGELFF
CDR3nt: TGTGCCAGCAGCTTAGCCGATCGTCAGGGAAACACCGGGGAGCTGTTTTTT

v_gene: TRBV11-3
d_gene: NA
j_gene: TRBJ2-1
abundance: NA
CDR3aa: CASSPQTRLSEQFF
CDR3nt: TGTGCCAGCAGCCCCCAGACTAGGCTAAGTGAGCAGTTCTTC

v_gene: TRBV29-1
d_gene: NA
j_gene: TRBJ1-1
abundance: NA
CDR3aa: CSGKIQGIDTEAFF
CDR3nt: TGCAGCGGGAAGATACAGGGAATCGACACTGAAGCTTTCTTT

v_gene: TRBV25-1
d_gene: TRBD1
j_gene: TRBJ1-2
abundance: NA
CDR3aa: CASNPGGGLNYGYTF
CDR3nt: TGTGCCAGCAACCCAGGGGGAGGACTTAACTATGGCTACACCTTC

v_gene: TRBV28
d_gene: TRBD2
j_gene: TRBJ2-7
abundance: NA
CDR3aa: CASSSLLLAGTTYEQYF
CDR3nt: TGTGCCAGCAGTTCCCTTCTACTAGCGGGGACAACCTACGAGCAGTACTTC

v_gene: TRBV6-5
d_gene: TRBD1
j_gene: TRBJ1-4
abundance: NA
CDR3aa: CASSDRATNEKLFF
CDR3nt: TGTGCCAGCAGTGACAGGGCAACTAATGAAAAACTGTTTTTT

v_gene: TRBV6-5
d_gene: TRBD1
j_gene: TRBJ1-2
abundance: few
CDR3aa: CASSYDRGDGYTF
CDR3nt: TGTGCCAGCAGTTACGACAGGGGGGATGGCTACACCTTC

v_gene: TRBV2
d_gene: TRBD2
j_gene: TRBJ2-3
abundance: NA
CDR3aa: CASREGLATDTDTQYF
CDR3nt: TGTGCCAGCAGGGAGGGACTAGCGACTGACACAGATACGCAGTATTTT

v_gene: TRBV2
d_gene: TRBD2
j_gene: TRBJ2-1
abundance: NA
CDR3aa: CASTSGGYNEQFF
CDR3nt: TGTGCCAGCACCAGCGGGGGCTACAATGAGCAGTTCTTC

v_gene: TRBV6-5
d_gene: NA
j_gene: TRBJ2-7
abundance: NA
CDR3aa: CASSRSSHYEQYF
CDR3nt: TGTGCCAGCAGTCGGTCTTCCCACTACGAGCAGTACTTC

v_gene: TRBV18
d_gene: TRBD2
j_gene: TRBJ2-7
abundance: NA
CDR3aa: CASSPTASGEGEQYF
CDR3nt: TGTGCCAGCTCACCGACGGCTAGCGGGGAGGGAGAGCAGTACTTC

v_gene: TRBV7-8
d_gene: NA
j_gene: TRBJ2-7
abundance: NA
CDR3aa: CASSLGQIYEQYF
CDR3nt: TGTGCCAGCAGCTTAGGCCAGATCTACGAGCAGTACTTC

v_gene: TRBV5-6
d_gene: NA
j_gene: TRBJ1-1
abundance: NA
CDR3aa: CASSLDGEAFF
CDR3nt: TGTGCCAGCAGCTTGGACGGTGAAGCTTTCTTT

v_gene: TRBV14
d_gene: NA
j_gene: TRBJ2-7
abundance: few
CDR3aa: CASSQENFRPEGYEQYF
CDR3nt: TGTGCCAGCAGCCAAGAAAATTTCCGACCTGAGGGTTACGAGCAGTACTTC

v_gene: TRBV2
d_gene: NA
j_gene: TRBJ2-2
abundance: NA
CDR3aa: CASSERVPGELFF
CDR3nt: TGTGCCAGCAGTGAGAGGGTACCCGGGGAGCTGTTTTTT

v_gene: TRBV6-5
d_gene: TRBD2
j_gene: TRBJ2-7
abundance: NA
CDR3aa: CASSRPSGGNYEQYF
CDR3nt: TGTGCCAGCAGCCGCCCTAGCGGGGGTAACTACGAGCAGTACTTC

v_gene: TRBV6-6
d_gene: NA
j_gene: TRBJ1-5
abundance: NA
CDR3aa: CASSYWGQHQPQHF
CDR3nt: TGTGCCAGCAGTTACTGGGGGCAACATCAGCCCCAGCATTTT

v_gene: TRBV7-2
d_gene: NA
j_gene: TRBJ1-3
abundance: NA
CDR3aa: CASSLGTSSGNTIYF
CDR3nt: TGTGCCAGCAGCTTAGGGACAAGCTCTGGAAACACCATATATTTT

v_gene: TRBV27
d_gene: NA
j_gene: TRBJ2-1
abundance: NA
CDR3aa: CAPEPGSSYNEQFF
CDR3nt: TGTGCCCCCGAACCCGGGAGCTCCTACAATGAGCAGTTCTTC

v_gene: TRBV15
d_gene: TRBD2
j_gene: TRBJ2-5
abundance: NA
CDR3aa: CATSRDLGSGGEETQYF
CDR3nt: TGTGCCACCAGCAGAGATCTGGGGAGCGGGGGCGAAGAGACCCAGTACTTC

v_gene: TRBV10-3
d_gene: TRBD1
j_gene: TRBJ1-4
abundance: NA
CDR3aa: CAISEQGADLNEKLFF
CDR3nt: TGTGCCATCAGTGAACAGGGGGCGGACCTGAATGAAAAACTGTTTTTT

v_gene: TRBV12-5
d_gene: TRBD2
j_gene: TRBJ2-7
abundance: NA
CDR3aa: CASGPRGTSGGFSYEQYF
CDR3nt: TGTGCTAGTGGTCCACGGGGAACTAGCGGGGGATTTTCCTACGAGCAGTACTTC

v_gene: TRBV9
d_gene: NA
j_gene: TRBJ1-2
abundance: NA
CDR3aa: CASSPRGNDGYTF
CDR3nt: TGTGCCAGCAGCCCGCGAGGTAATGATGGCTACACCTTC